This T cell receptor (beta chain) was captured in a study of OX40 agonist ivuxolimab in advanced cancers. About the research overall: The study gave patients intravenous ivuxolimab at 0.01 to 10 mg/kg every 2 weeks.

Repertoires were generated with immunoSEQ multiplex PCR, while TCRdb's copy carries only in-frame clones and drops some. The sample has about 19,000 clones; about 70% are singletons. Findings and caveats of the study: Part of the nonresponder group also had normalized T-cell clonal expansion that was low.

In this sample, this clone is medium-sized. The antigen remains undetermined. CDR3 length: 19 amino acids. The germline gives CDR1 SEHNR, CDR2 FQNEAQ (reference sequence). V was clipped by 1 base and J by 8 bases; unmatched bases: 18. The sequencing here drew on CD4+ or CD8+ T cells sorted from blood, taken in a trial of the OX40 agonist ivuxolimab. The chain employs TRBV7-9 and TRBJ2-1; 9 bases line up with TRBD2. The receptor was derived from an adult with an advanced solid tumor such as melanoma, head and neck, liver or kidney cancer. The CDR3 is CASSLVSIQGLAGFDEQFF. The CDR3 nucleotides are TGTGCCAGCAGCTTAGTCAGTATTCAGGGGCTAGCGGGATTTGATGAGCAGTTCTTC.